This entry lists 3 T cell receptor beta chains sequenced from one sample in a study of blood T cell repertoires in COVID-19. The protocol was immunoSEQ multiplex PCR, while the TCRdb copy is restricted to in-frame clones and leaves out a portion. The sample has roughly 130,000 clones, roughly 90% seen once. The specimen was PBMCs or T cells enriched from blood (not recorded which). These receptors were collected from a woman aged 45-59 years who had recovered from COVID-19.

The chain is built from TRBV27 and TRBJ1-1, with D perhaps matching TRBD1 (6 bases). Germline-derived CDR1 and CDR2 are MNHEY and SMNVEV (reference sequence). This CDR3 spans 14 amino acids. V was shortened by 2 bases and J by 5 bases, with 12 bases between the two germline ends. The CDR3: CASSLRNRVTEAFF. As DNA, the CDR3 is TGTGCCAGCAGTTTACGGAACAGGGTAACTGAAGCTTTCTTT.

V is TRBV18 and J is TRBJ2-2; 8 bases are shared with TRBD1. The CDR3 has 16 residues. CDR1 and CDR2 from the germline V gene are KGHSH and LQKENI. After removal of 4 bases from V and 4 bases from J, the junction contained 8 bases not matched to a gene. In nucleotides, the CDR3 is TGTGCCAGCTCACGACGGACAGGGAAATCCACCGGGGAGCTGTTTTTT. Amino acids: CASSRRTGKSTGELFF.

The rearrangement uses TRBV3-1 (or the pseudogene TRBV3-2) and TRBJ2-3; 8 positions agree with TRBD2. This CDR3 has 15 residues. The ends lost 2 bases at V and 5 bases at J; junction bases unmatched: 6. Germline V gene data show CDR1 as LGHDT and CDR2 as YNNKEL (reference sequence). The DNA of the CDR3 is TGTGCCAGCAGCCAAATAGCGGGGCTAAAAGATACGCAGTATTTT. This gives the protein CASSQIAGLKDTQYF.